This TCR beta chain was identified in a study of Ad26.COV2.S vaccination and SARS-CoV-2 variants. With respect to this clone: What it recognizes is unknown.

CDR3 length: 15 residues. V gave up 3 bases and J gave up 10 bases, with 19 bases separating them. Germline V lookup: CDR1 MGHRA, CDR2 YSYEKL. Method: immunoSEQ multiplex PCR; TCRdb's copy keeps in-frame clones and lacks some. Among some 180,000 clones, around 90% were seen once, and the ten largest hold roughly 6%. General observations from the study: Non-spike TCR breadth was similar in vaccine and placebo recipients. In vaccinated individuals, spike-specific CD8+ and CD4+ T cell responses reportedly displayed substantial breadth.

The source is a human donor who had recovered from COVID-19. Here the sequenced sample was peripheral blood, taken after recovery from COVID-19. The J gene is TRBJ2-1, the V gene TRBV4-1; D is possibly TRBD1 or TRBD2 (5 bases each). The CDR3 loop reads CASSHSPPGATEQFF. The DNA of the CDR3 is TGCGCCAGCAGCCATTCTCCCCCCGGGGCCACCGAGCAGTTCTTC.